This TCR beta chain is drawn from a study of blood T cell repertoires in COVID-19. Study overall: COVID-19 samples from acute and convalescent phases originated in the United States, Italy and Spain. From T cells, B-cell-depleted T cells, or PBMCs came the material, which was cDNA or gDNA.

Per the study methods: Quantification of nucleated cells was approximated via reference gene primer amplification. Produced via immunoSEQ multiplex PCR; TCRdb's table is partial and in-frame only. V, J and clone size reflect that table, while D and trimming were determined from the DNA. The repertoire holds some 93,000 clones, with 70% to 85% as singletons. The CDR3 sequence is 15 residues long. V lost 0 bases to trimming and J lost 6 bases; unmatched junction nucleotides: 5. The germline V gene has CDR1 LNHDA and CDR2 SQIVND (reference sequence). This receptor was obtained from a man between 65 and 80 years old with acute or convalescent COVID-19. The chain is built from TRBV19 and TRBJ1-5; 7 bases agree with TRBD1. What was sequenced was peripheral blood. The CDR3 is CASSIEGGGGQPQHF. Here the CDR3 DNA reads TGTGCCAGTAGTATAGAAGGAGGGGGCGGTCAGCCCCAGCATTTT. The whole variable domain, filled in from reference TRBV19 and TRBJ1-5, reads DGGITQSPKYLFRKEGQNVTLSCEQNLNHDAMYWYRQDPGQGLRLIYYSQIVNDFQKGDIAEGYSVSREKKESFPLTVTSAQKNPTAFYLCASSIEGGGGQPQHFGDGTRLSIL.